The 21 T cell receptor beta chains below come from one sample, sequenced in a study of blood T cell repertoires in COVID-19. Sequencing used immunoSEQ multiplex PCR; TCRdb keeps in-frame clones, though not all of them. The sample comprises 110,000 to 150,000 clones, around 82% of which are singletons, and more than 40% rests with the top ten. The sample was peripheral blood. These receptor sequences come from a human donor in a cohort sampled during active COVID-19.

V and J are TRBV2 and TRBJ2-2, with D possibly matching TRBD1 (6 bases). The CDR3 extends over 15 amino acids. Trimming left V 6 bases short and J 3 bases short, with 14 bases between. Germline CDR1 is SNHLY and CDR2 is FYNNEI. The chain's CDR3 is CASRSRDTDTGELFF. DNA for the CDR3: TGTGCCAGCAGATCCCGGGACACCGACACCGGGGAGCTGTTTTTT.

In its sample, this clone was seen many times. V usage is TRBV5-4 and J usage is TRBJ2-1, with 10 nucleotides matching TRBD2. Unmatched junction bases numbered 5, after V lost 4 bases and J lost 4 bases. This CDR3 contains 15 residues. Germline CDR1 and CDR2: SGHNT and YYREEE (reference sequence). The CDR3 DNA follows: TGTGCCAGCAGCAGGAGCGGGGGGGCTTACAATGAGCAGTTCTTC. As protein: CASSRSGGAYNEQFF.

The rearrangement links TRBV7-3 to TRBJ1-3; unclear D gene. V gave up 3 bases and J gave up 0 bases, with 12 bases separating them. Germline values: CDR1 SGHTA, CDR2 FQGTGA. The CDR3 has 16 residues. The CDR3 bases are TGTGCCAGCAGCTTGGGCGCCGACCCCTCTGGAAACACCATATATTTT. This translates into CASSLGADPSGNTIYF.

The chain employs TRBV23-1 and TRBJ1-3; D unresolved. TRBV23-1 counts as an open reading frame of uncertain function. Trimming shortened V by 10 bases and J by 8 bases, and 15 bases separated the two germline ends. The CDR3 length is 12 residues. In DNA, the CDR3 is TGCGCCACCGGACTTGACGGGGACACCATATATTTT. Amino acids: CATGLDGDTIYF.

The genes are TRBV5-4 and TRBJ1-4, with D possibly being TRBD1 (5 bases). The CDR3 has 14 residues. Germline values: CDR1 SGHNT, CDR2 YYREEE (reference sequence). With 4 bases removed from V and 3 bases from J, the gap between germline ends came to 10 bases. The chain's CDR3 is CASSPGGPNEKLFF. In DNA form, the CDR3 reads TGTGCCAGCAGCCCCGGGGGACCTAATGAAAAACTGTTTTTT.

The rearrangement uses TRBV9 and TRBJ2-3, with TRBD2 as a possible D gene (5 bases). From germline, CDR1 is SGDLS and CDR2 YYNGEE. Trimming removed 0 bases at V and 5 bases at J, with 7 bases between. CDR3 length equals 13 residues. CDR3 protein: CASSVGGGDTQYF. The CDR3 DNA follows: TGTGCCAGCAGCGTAGGAGGAGGAGATACGCAGTATTTT.

This clone was seen only once. The chain joins TRBV6-5 to TRBJ1-5; D is possibly TRBD1 (6 bases). The CDR3 covers 13 residues. Trimming left V 8 bases short and J 6 bases short, with 14 bases between. Germline V gene sequence: CDR1 MNHEY, CDR2 SVGAGI. CDR3 residues: CASARGLSQPQHF. CDR3 nucleotides: TGTGCCAGCGCCAGGGGTTTGTCTCAGCCCCAGCATTTT.

Comments on this clone: The same CDR3 can be traced to other DNA sequences in this sample. This chain connects TRBV29-1 to TRBJ2-1, with TRBD2 matching 14 bases. CDR3 length: 14 amino acids. Germline-derived CDR1 and CDR2 are SQVTM and ANQGSEA. With 6 bases clipped from V and 4 bases from J, the junction kept 2 bases outside the gene matches. CDR3 coding DNA: TGCAGCGTCCGACTAGCGGGGGGGTACAATGAGCAGTTCTTC. Its protein product is CSVRLAGGYNEQFF.

This clone was seen only once. V usage is TRBV5-5 and J usage is TRBJ1-6; 7 nucleotides match TRBD1. The germline gives CDR1 SGHKS, CDR2 YYEKEE (reference sequence). The ends lost 0 bases at V and 10 bases at J; junction bases unmatched: 7. The CDR3 is 15 amino acids. CDR3 loop: CASSLVEQGRSPLHF. In nucleotides, the CDR3 is TGTGCCAGCAGCTTGGTTGAACAGGGGCGGTCACCCCTCCACTTT.

This clone is a singleton in its sample. The rearrangement uses TRBV6-5 and TRBJ2-4; no definite D call. The CDR3 has 14 residues. V dropped 7 bases and J dropped 6 bases, with 16 bases sitting between them. The germline gives CDR1 MNHEY, CDR2 SVGAGI. The CDR3 DNA sequence: TGTGCCAGCATACCCCCCGGCAGACTAAACATTCAGTACTTC. Protein product: CASIPPGRLNIQYF.

V and J are TRBV7-9 and TRBJ1-2; D might be TRBD1 (5 bases). Germline lookup yields CDR1 SEHNR and CDR2 FQNEAQ (reference sequence). This CDR3 has 13 amino acids. Trimming pared 8 bases from V and 3 bases from J, leaving 13 bases between. CDR3 sequence (DNA): TGTGCCAGCGGCCGGACGGGGGACTATGGCTACACCTTC. This encodes CASGRTGDYGYTF.

The chain employs TRBV4-2 and TRBJ1-4; tentative D call: TRBD1 (5 bases). The CDR3 extends over 15 amino acids. Per germline, CDR1 LGHNA and CDR2 YNFKEQ. V dropped 1 base and J dropped 4 bases, with 10 bases sitting between them. The CDR3 DNA reads as TGTGCCAGCAGCCAAGTCGGGGGTGATAATGAAAAACTGTTTTTT. Its translation: CASSQVGGDNEKLFF.

This rearrangement joins TRBV29-1 to TRBJ2-7, with a weak D call TRBD2 (5 bases). This CDR3 spans 13 amino acids. V shed 2 bases and J shed 5 bases, with 13 bases lying between them. Germline V gene data show CDR1 as SQVTM and CDR2 as ANQGSEA. CDR3 amino acids: CSVELDYRDEQYF. CDR3 nucleotide sequence: TGCAGCGTTGAACTTGACTACCGGGACGAGCAGTACTTC.

This clone occurred a few times. The chain links TRBV5-4 to TRBJ1-2, with D tentatively TRBD1 (6 bases). Trimming took 5 bases from V and 8 from J, leaving 16 bases between them. CDR3 length: 13 amino acids. Germline loops: CDR1 SGHNT, CDR2 YYREEE (reference sequence). The CDR3 coding sequence is TGTGCCAGCAGATCAGGGGAAAGGGAAGGCTACACCTTC. Translated, it gives CASRSGEREGYTF.

V usage is TRBV2 and J usage is TRBJ2-5; TRBD1 aligns across 9 bases. The V and J ends lost 5 bases and 3 bases, in that order; junction bases with no gene match: 1. Germline CDR1 reads SNHLY; CDR2 reads FYNNEI. This CDR3 has 13 residues. The CDR3 coding sequence is TGTGCCAGCAGTCGACAGGGGGAAGAGACCCAGTACTTC. Protein: CASSRQGEETQYF.

The rearrangement links TRBV11-2 to TRBJ2-1, with D perhaps matching TRBD2 (5 bases). The length of the CDR3 is 15 residues. Germline CDR1 and CDR2: SGHAT and FQNNGV. The V end lost 5 bases, the J end lost 5 bases, and 16 bases lay between the germline ends. The CDR3 loop reads CASSLVEGRNNEQFF. CDR3 coding DNA: TGTGCCAGCAGCCTCGTAGAGGGTAGGAACAATGAGCAGTTCTTC. The variable domain in full, completed from reference TRBV11-2 and TRBJ2-1, reads EAGVAQSPRYKIIEKRQSVAFWCNPISGHATLYWYQQILGQGPKLLIQFQNNGVVDDSQLPKDRFSAERLKGVDSTLKIQPAKLEDSAVYLCASSLVEGRNNEQFFGPGTRLTVL.

The V gene is TRBV11-3, the J gene TRBJ1-5; no definite D call. The V and J ends lost 3 bases and 4 bases respectively, with 7 bases between them. CDR1 is SGHNT and CDR2 is YENEEA in the germline V gene. The CDR3 totals 13 residues. CDR3 protein: CASSLNSNQPQHF. In DNA form, the CDR3 reads TGTGCCAGCAGCTTGAACAGTAATCAGCCCCAGCATTTT. Complete variable domain (other parts from reference TRBV11-3 and TRBJ1-5): EAGVVQSPRYKIIEKKQPVAFWCNPISGHNTLYWYLQNLGQGPELLIRYENEEAVDDSQLPKDRFSAERLKGVDSTLKIQPAELGDSAVYLCASSLNSNQPQHFGDGTRLSIL.

This clone showed up just once. The V gene is TRBV6-5, the J gene TRBJ2-7; 9 bases line up with TRBD1. V shed 2 bases, J shed 4 bases, and the junction held 3 bases outside the gene matches. The CDR3 spans 14 residues. Looked up from germline, CDR1 is MNHEY and CDR2 is SVGAGI. CDR3 sequence reads: CASSYRDRAYEQYF. The CDR3 coding sequence is TGTGCCAGCAGTTACCGGGACAGGGCGTACGAGCAGTACTTC.

V usage is TRBV5-1 and J usage is TRBJ1-4, with TRBD1 as a possible D gene (6 bases). Looked up from germline, CDR1 is SGHRS and CDR2 is YFSETQ. The CDR3 sequence is 15 residues long. V was pared by 0 bases and J by 7 bases, with 13 bases between. The CDR3: CASSLGQGKGEKLFF. The CDR3 DNA is TGCGCCAGCAGCTTGGGTCAGGGGAAAGGTGAAAAACTGTTTTTT.

This chain joins TRBV7-2 and TRBJ2-2; D not certain. The V end was cut by 1 base, the J end by 8 bases, with 14 bases between. CDR1 and CDR2 from the germline V gene are SGHTA and FQGNSA. The CDR3 extends over 15 amino acids. For the CDR3, the DNA is TGTGCCAGCAGCTTAGGAACACCCCAACCGGGGGAGCTGTTTTTT. As protein: CASSLGTPQPGELFF.

V usage is TRBV12-3 or TRBV12-4 and J usage is TRBJ2-7; possible D gene TRBD2, 6 bases. V gave up 6 bases and J gave up 6 bases, with 15 bases separating them. The CDR3 is made up of 13 amino acids. The CDR3 DNA sequence: TGTGCCAGCAGAACCGGGGGTGGGGGCGAGCAGTACTTC. Residues: CASRTGGGGEQYF.